The 12 T cell receptor beta chains below all came from one sample that was sequenced in a study of T cells in Graves' hyperthyroidism and ophthalmopathy (dated by TCRdb to between 2018 and 2020). The library was generated by multiplex PCR. Sequencing instrument: Illumina HiSeq 2000. The TCR beta CDR3 regions were amplified from the RNA transcripts. For the first round of RT-PCR on the TCR CDR3, the HTBI primer set was used together with the Qiagen OneStep RT-PCR kit. The raw public reads went through TCRdb reprocessing: fastp at Q25, MiXCR clone calling, in-frame beta chains kept. Each CDR3 protein gets just one entry, which takes the most common genes and DNA from the rows behind it. The sample has about 400,000 distinct CDR3 sequences on record, approximately 14% of them singletons. Approximately 14% of the sample is in the top ten clones. Sequencing was carried out using blood. These receptors all stem from a woman younger than 30 with Graves' hyperthyroidism.

The genes are TRBV7-2 and TRBJ2-5; 10 bases align to TRBD2. Germline CDR1 SGHTA, CDR2 FQGNSA. V lost 5 bases and J lost 5; bases outside the gene matches: 11. The CDR3 length is 16 residues. In DNA, the CDR3 is TGTGCCAGCAGCATCCGGGCTAGCGGGGGTCTCGAGACCCAGTACTTC. Translation: CASSIRASGGLETQYF.

Many counts were recorded for this clonotype. J is TRBJ2-1 and V is TRBV7-9; D possibly corresponds to TRBD1 (7 bases). Trimming removed 1 base from V and 0 bases from J, with 19 bases in between. The germline V gene encodes CDR1 SEHNR and CDR2 FQNEAQ (reference sequence). This CDR3 is built from 19 residues. The CDR3 is CASSLGRGQQGSSYNEQFF. CDR3 bases: TGTGCCAGCAGCTTAGGCCGGGGGCAACAGGGGAGCTCCTACAATGAGCAGTTCTTC.

This clonotype was detected many times. V is TRBV10-3 and J is TRBJ1-2, with unresolved D. Trimming stripped 3 bases from V and 6 bases from J, with 14 bases between. CDR1 is ENHRY, CDR2 SYGVKD, per germline. The CDR3 totals 14 residues. The chain's CDR3 is CAISEVGGYHGYTF. The CDR3 DNA reads as TGTGCCATCAGTGAAGTCGGTGGTTATCATGGCTACACCTTC.

The V gene is TRBV3-1, the J gene TRBJ2-5, with 7 bases aligning to TRBD1. J lost 5 bases, V lost 3 bases, and 9 bases had no gene match. The CDR3 consists of 15 residues. CDR1 and CDR2 from the germline V gene are LGHDT and YNNKEL (reference sequence). The DNA for the CDR3 is TGTGCCAGCAGCCATCGCCAGGGGGTAGTGGAGACCCAGTACTTC. This encodes CASSHRQGVVETQYF.

This clonotype was seen at least ten times. The V call is TRBV11-2, the J call TRBJ2-5; a weak D match, TRBD2 (6 bases). The V gene's germline CDR1 is SGHAT and CDR2 FQNNGV. The germline V and J ends were trimmed by 4 bases and 3 bases, with 21 bases remaining between them. The CDR3 totals 17 residues. In DNA, the CDR3 is TGTGCCAGCAGCTCCTTGACGGGACTCCCCGTGGAAGAGACCCAGTACTTC. Translated, it gives CASSSLTGLPVEETQYF.

This clonotype was seen only a few times. CDR3 in DNA: TGTGCCAGCAGTGAAATAGCGGGTCAGCCCCAGCATTTT. Its protein is CASSEIAGQPQHF. The rearrangement links TRBV6-1 to TRBJ1-5; no definite D call. Germline CDR1 is MNHNS and CDR2 is SASEGT. CDR3 length: 13 residues. V was shortened by 2 bases and J by 6 bases, with 8 bases between the two germline ends.

This clonotype was recorded at least ten times. This chain links TRBV12-3 or TRBV12-4 with TRBJ2-3, with TRBD2 identical over 10 bases. V shed 6 bases and J 4 bases; nucleotides not matched to a gene: 13. This CDR3 contains 17 residues. CDR3: CASRPGRLAGAPDTQYF. In DNA, the CDR3 is TGTGCCAGCAGACCCGGTCGCCTAGCGGGAGCACCAGATACGCAGTATTTT.

This clonotype was seen ten or more times. The chain recombines TRBV6-2 or TRBV6-3 with TRBJ2-7, with D possibly called TRBD1 or TRBD2 (5 bases each). Trimming left V 4 bases short and J 2 bases short, with 15 bases between. Germline values: CDR1 MNHEY, CDR2 SVGEGT. The CDR3 has 15 residues. CDR3 coding DNA: TGTGCCAGCAGTTCCATTGGGACGGACCCCTACGAGCAGTACTTC. This gives the protein CASSSIGTDPYEQYF.

Only a few counts were recorded for this clonotype. The CDR3 coding sequence is TGTGCCACCAGCAGAGGGACAGGGGGCGAAAAACTGTTTTTT. It codes for CATSRGTGGEKLFF. The chain joins TRBV15 to TRBJ1-4, with TRBD1 matching 11 bases. The CDR3 has 14 residues. Germline lookup yields CDR1 LNHNV and CDR2 YYDKDF (reference sequence). After removal of 1 base from V and 8 bases from J, the junction contained 0 bases not matched to a gene.

The gene calls are TRBV5-1 and TRBJ1-2; 7 positions match TRBD1. The germline V gene encodes CDR1 SGHRS and CDR2 YFSETQ. Unmatched junction bases numbered 6, after V lost 3 bases and J lost 7 bases. CDR3 length: 13 amino acids. CDR3 region: CASSWGRGTGYTF. The DNA for the CDR3 is TGCGCCAGCAGCTGGGGCAGGGGGACTGGCTACACCTTC.

This clonotype was seen repeatedly, ten times or more. CDR3 loop: CASRPGTGFSYEQYF. For the CDR3, the DNA is TGTGCCAGCAGGCCCGGGACAGGTTTCTCCTACGAGCAGTACTTC. The chain combines TRBV28 with TRBJ2-7; 8 bases line up with TRBD1. The junction had 7 bases not matched to a gene; V was cut back by 6 bases and J by 0 bases. Germline CDR1 and CDR2: MDHEN and SYDVKM. The CDR3 totals 15 residues.

This clonotype showed up just a few times. This chain joins TRBV28 and TRBJ1-2; D unclear. The CDR3 runs to 13 residues. Germline V gives CDR1 MDHEN, CDR2 SYDVKM. The germline V and J ends were trimmed by 6 bases and 7 bases, with 15 bases remaining between them. The CDR3: CASSEYAMTGYTF. In DNA form, the CDR3 reads TGTGCCAGCAGCGAGTATGCTATGACTGGCTACACCTTC.